Listed below are T cell receptor beta chains from one sample, sequenced in a study of cytomegalovirus exposure and HLA in healthy donors. Sequenced by immunoSEQ multiplex PCR; TCRdb stores in-frame clones only, minus some. The sample consists of fewer than 75,000 clones, around 77% of them appearing once. The sequencing sample was made of PBMCs. The receptors come from a woman in her twenties or thirties in good health and CMV-seronegative. Each CDR3 is given without its conserved first and last residue.

v_call: TRBV28
cdr3_aa: ASSAVPGTGGSGANVLT

v_call: TRBV10-1
cdr3_aa: ASSSSDSHNEQF

v_call: TRBV6-5
cdr3_aa: ASSYARGTYEQY

v_call: TRBV2
cdr3_aa: ARGRGNTEAF

v_call: TRBV30
cdr3_aa: AWSPDRDEKLF

v_call: TRBV25-1
cdr3_aa: ASSESGGDYGYT

v_call: TRBV6-5
cdr3_aa: ASSYEVQANEQF

v_call: TRBV4-3
cdr3_aa: ASSQDSFSGAPDTQY

v_call: TRBV4-1
cdr3_aa: ASSGLAGGLLETQY

v_call: TRBV28
cdr3_aa: ASSLYGTGVLSQY

v_call: TRBV7-2
cdr3_aa: ASSSRLSGSTDTQY

v_call: TRBV5-1
cdr3_aa: ASSLVGDSYEQY

v_call: TRBV4-1
cdr3_aa: ASSQAPGLAGGRDEQY

v_call: TRBV6-6
cdr3_aa: ASSPRQVSSYEQY

v_call: TRBV30
cdr3_aa: AWSAGEGYGYT

v_call: TRBV6-1
cdr3_aa: ASSDGGGQETQY

v_call: TRBV11-2
cdr3_aa: ASSQEGAGYT

v_call: TRBV6-1
cdr3_aa: ASSEKGDADEQY

v_call: TRBV5-1
cdr3_aa: ASSLSSGTGYDYEQF

v_call: TRBV7-2
cdr3_aa: ASSFALPTPTEQY

v_call: TRBV4-1
cdr3_aa: ASSQVQGANTGELF

v_call: TRBV18
cdr3_aa: ASSPPDRAIGEQY

v_call: TRBV14
cdr3_aa: ASSPGTAFTDTQY

v_call: TRBV7-6
cdr3_aa: ASSPQEGAGDPF

v_call: TRBV11-2
cdr3_aa: ASSRQYNQPQH

v_call: TRBV6-1
cdr3_aa: ASTSQYNEQF

v_call: TRBV29-1
cdr3_aa: SVLEGSWTEAF

v_call: TRBV13
cdr3_aa: ASSQEVRAF

v_call: TRBV30
cdr3_aa: AWSVEGEAF

v_call: TRBV5-1
cdr3_aa: ASSSGQGARTEAF

v_call: TRBV6-5
cdr3_aa: ASRVTGGARAF

v_call: TRBV28
cdr3_aa: ASSLNQGSNEQY

v_call: TRBV4-1
cdr3_aa: ASSPRWQNSGNTIY

v_call: TRBV2
cdr3_aa: ASDLAGGIRKTQY

v_call: TRBV10-2
cdr3_aa: ASSTLAGGSEQY

v_call: TRBV4-1
cdr3_aa: ASRPRLAGGRSTDTQY

v_call: TRBV6-5
cdr3_aa: ASSPGGGTQY

v_call: TRBV2
cdr3_aa: ASSDVYSVMTPNEQF

v_call: TRBV25-1
cdr3_aa: ASSEWGHSYEQY

v_call: TRBV7-9
cdr3_aa: ASSHGGQGTYNEQF

v_call: TRBV18
cdr3_aa: ASSPRGGIEAF

v_call: TRBV7-2
cdr3_aa: ASSFQGGGEKLF

v_call: TRBV5-1
cdr3_aa: ASSLATGGLETQY

v_call: TRBV4-1
cdr3_aa: ASSQDRQGGSRTDTQY